Listed here are 26 T cell receptor beta chains from one sample, sequenced in a study of blood T cell repertoires in COVID-19. The protocol was immunoSEQ multiplex PCR, while the TCRdb copy is restricted to in-frame clones and leaves out a portion. The profile shows roughly 350,000 clones, about 88% of them singletons. Material: peripheral blood. These receptor sequences come from a woman between 65 and 79 years old with COVID-19, enrolled during active disease.

Note on this clone: The identical CDR3 is also encoded by other nucleotide sequences in the sample. The V and J genes are TRBV5-1 and TRBJ2-5; 7 bases map to TRBD1. J gave up 3 bases and V 1 base, and 0 bases lay outside the gene matches. The CDR3 is 13 residues long. Germline loops: CDR1 SGHRS, CDR2 YFSETQ. For the CDR3, the DNA is TGCGCCAGCAGCTTGACAGGGGAAGAGACCCAGTACTTC. Its translation: CASSLTGEETQYF.

The genes are TRBV10-3 and TRBJ1-6; TRBD1 matches 10 bases. V lost 2 bases, J lost 7 bases, and 2 bases stayed unmatched. Germline V lookup: CDR1 ENHRY, CDR2 SYGVKD. The CDR3 is made up of 15 amino acids. The CDR3 loop reads CAISEPGQGNSPLHF. As DNA, the CDR3 is TGTGCCATCAGTGAGCCGGGACAGGGGAATTCACCCCTCCACTTT.

The rearrangement joins TRBV29-1 to TRBJ1-1, with 10 positions matching TRBD1. V shed 2 bases and J 7 bases; nucleotides not matched to a gene: 7. The CDR3 contains 14 residues. Germline CDR1 reads SQVTM; CDR2 reads ANQGSEA. The CDR3 protein is CSVEKGWTGGEAFF. The CDR3 DNA sequence: TGCAGCGTTGAAAAAGGGTGGACAGGGGGTGAAGCTTTCTTT.

The chain has TRBV6-1 and TRBJ2-7, with D unresolved. The V gene's germline CDR1 is MNHNS and CDR2 SASEGT. V shed 2 bases and J shed 2 bases, with 7 bases lying between them. The CDR3 is made up of 13 amino acids. The CDR3 reads CASSEHLAYEQYF. In DNA form, the CDR3 reads TGTGCCAGCAGTGAACACCTAGCCTACGAGCAGTACTTC.

The genes are TRBV6-2 or TRBV6-3 and TRBJ1-2; D perhaps matches TRBD1 (6 bases). The germline V gene encodes CDR1 MNHEY and CDR2 SVGEGT. The CDR3 runs 15 residues. The V and J ends lost 5 bases and 0 bases respectively, with 13 bases between them. CDR3 loop: CASSQGTRPNYGYTF. CDR3 in DNA: TGTGCCAGCAGTCAGGGGACACGACCTAACTATGGCTACACCTTC.

V usage is TRBV12-2 and J usage is TRBJ2-7; no DNA check was done on the table's D call, TRBD2. TRBV12-2 is given as a pseudogene. The CDR3 is made up of 15 amino acids. The CDR3 protein is CASRLERPPVYEQYF. DNA for the CDR3: TGTGCAAGTCGCCTCGAGAGGCCCCCGGTCTACGAGCAGTACTTC.

V and J are TRBV28 and TRBJ1-2, with D possibly matching TRBD1 (5 bases). Germline CDR1 is MDHEN and CDR2 is SYDVKM. This CDR3 spans 16 amino acids. Between the trimmed V and J ends, which lost 1 base and 8 bases, there was a span of 20 bases. In DNA, the CDR3 is TGTGCCAGCAGTTTATCCTTACCGGGACTGGGTGGGGGCTACACCTTC. This codes for CASSLSLPGLGGGYTF.

V usage is TRBV27 and J usage is TRBJ2-7; D is perhaps TRBD2 (5 bases). This CDR3 region has 16 residues. Deletions cut 8 bases from V and 4 bases from J, with 24 bases between. Germline-derived CDR1 and CDR2 are MNHEY and SMNVEV (reference sequence). The CDR3 loop reads CASAPRAGPLSYEQYF. DNA for the CDR3: TGTGCCAGCGCTCCTCGCGCGGGCCCCCTCTCTTACGAGCAGTACTTC.

V is TRBV15 and J is TRBJ2-1, with a weak D call TRBD2 (8 bases). Germline V CDR1 and CDR2: LNHNV, YYDKDF (reference sequence). The CDR3 has 17 residues. V was trimmed by 5 bases and J by 2 bases, leaving 19 bases between them. In DNA form, the CDR3 reads TGTGCCACCAGCTCAGATCGGGAGGGGGCCACCTACAATGAGCAGTTCTTC. Translating it yields CATSSDREGATYNEQFF.

The V and J genes are TRBV11-3 and TRBJ2-1; 9 bases fit TRBD2. V shed 4 bases and J 10 bases; nucleotides not matched to a gene: 8. This CDR3 is 14 amino acids long. CDR1 and CDR2 from the germline V gene are SGHNT and YENEEA. The CDR3 region has the DNA TGTGCCAGCAGCTCCGTTGCGGGGGGGCAAGAGCAGTTCTTC. Protein product: CASSSVAGGQEQFF. The full variable domain, rest sourced from reference TRBV11-3 and TRBJ2-1, is EAGVVQSPRYKIIEKKQPVAFWCNPISGHNTLYWYLQNLGQGPELLIRYENEEAVDDSQLPKDRFSAERLKGVDSTLKIQPAELGDSAVYLCASSSVAGGQEQFFGPGTRLTVL.

The V and J genes are TRBV27 and TRBJ1-4; D may be TRBD1 (5 bases). CDR1 is MNHEY and CDR2 is SMNVEV in the germline V gene (reference sequence). The CDR3 has 13 residues. The germline V and J ends were trimmed by 8 bases and 7 bases, with 14 bases remaining between them. CDR3 DNA sequence: TGTGCCAGCGGGGGGAGGGGAGGTGAAAAACTGTTTTTT. Translation gives CASGGRGGEKLFF. Filled out from reference TRBV27 and TRBJ1-4, the complete variable domain reads EAQVTQNPRYLITVTGKKLTVTCSQNMNHEYMSWYRQDPGLGLRQIYYSMNVEVTDKGDVPEGYKVSRKEKRNFPLILESPSPNQTSLYFCASGGRGGEKLFFGSGTQLSVL.

This clone was counted only a few times. This chain connects TRBV10-1 to TRBJ2-5; no clear D gene. Trimming shortened V by 4 bases and J by 5 bases, and 14 bases separated the two germline ends. Germline CDR1 reads WNHNN; CDR2 reads SYGVQD (reference sequence). The CDR3 length is 14 residues. The CDR3 region has the DNA TGCGCCAGCAGTGCAGGTCGGCACTGGGAGACCCAGTACTTC. Its translation: CASSAGRHWETQYF.

The V gene is TRBV27, the J gene TRBJ1-5; D may be TRBD1 (5 bases). The CDR3 runs to 14 residues. Germline lookup yields CDR1 MNHEY and CDR2 SMNVEV (reference sequence). V lost 5 bases and J 0 bases, leaving 8 bases between the germline ends. Written as DNA, the CDR3 is TGTGCCAGCAGTCCGACAGATAGCAATCAGCCCCAGCATTTT. The encoded protein is CASSPTDSNQPQHF.

This clone was seen a handful of times. This chain uses TRBV12-2 with TRBJ1-2; the tabulated D call, TRBD1, remains unverified against the DNA. TRBV12-2 is a pseudogene segment. The CDR3 covers 13 residues. CDR3 protein: CASRSGQNYGYTF. CDR3 sequence (DNA): TGTGCAAGTCGCTCTGGACAGAACTATGGCTACACCTTC.

The chain combines TRBV19 with TRBJ1-2, with 9 bases identical to TRBD1. This CDR3 region has 16 residues. Germline assignment: CDR1 LNHDA and CDR2 SQIVND (reference sequence). Trimming cost V 5 bases and J 6 bases; bases outside gene matches: 13. For the CDR3, the DNA is TGTGCCAGTAGTCCCTTCGGGGGGGACAGGGTTAATGGCTACACCTTC. Its protein is CASSPFGGDRVNGYTF.

DNA of the CDR3: TGCGCCAGCAGCTTGGGCATTGGGGAGGCCACCAATCAGCCCCAGCATTTT. The encoded protein is CASSLGIGEATNQPQHF. The gene calls are TRBV5-1 and TRBJ1-5; D not certain. Germline V gene data show CDR1 as SGHRS and CDR2 as YFSETQ. This CDR3 is 17 amino acids long. With 0 bases removed from V and 3 bases from J, the gap between germline ends came to 16 bases.

The chain uses TRBV27 and TRBJ1-2; maybe TRBD1 (6 bases). V lost 6 bases to trimming and J lost 6 bases, with 14 bases between them. CDR1 and CDR2 from the germline V gene are MNHEY and SMNVEV (reference sequence). This CDR3 region has 13 residues. CDR3 DNA sequence: TGTGCCAGCAGGGAACAGGGATTCGATGGCTACACCTTC. Its translation: CASREQGFDGYTF.

The CDR3 spells CATDPRDRELYTF. In DNA form, the CDR3 reads TGTGCCACCGACCCCCGGGACAGGGAGCTCTACACCTTC. The chain employs TRBV15 and TRBJ1-2; TRBD1 matches at 9 bases. The trim removed 8 bases at V and 10 bases at J, leaving 11 bases unmatched. The CDR3 loop spans 13 amino acids. Germline-derived CDR1 and CDR2 are LNHNV and YYDKDF (reference sequence).

In its sample, this clone was seen once. The V gene is TRBV29-1, the J gene TRBJ2-7; the match to TRBD1 covers 7 bases. The CDR3 extends over 13 amino acids. With V trimmed by 5 bases and J by 2 bases, 6 bases remained unmatched. The germline gives CDR1 SQVTM, CDR2 ANQGSEA. CDR3 sequence reads: CSVSTGTAYEQYF. The CDR3 region has the DNA TGCAGCGTTAGTACCGGGACAGCCTACGAGCAGTACTTC.

V and J are TRBV28 and TRBJ2-2, with 11 nucleotides matching TRBD1. J was trimmed by 5 bases and V by 6 bases; bases with no gene match: 2. The CDR3 has 14 amino acids. The germline CDR1 and CDR2 sequences are MDHEN and SYDVKM. For the CDR3, the DNA is TGTGCCAGCAGCCGGGACAGGGGGACCGGGGAGCTGTTTTTT. It codes for CASSRDRGTGELFF.

Only a few counts were recorded for this clone. CDR3 sequence: CASSLTTGADEQYF. The CDR3 DNA is TGTGCCAGCAGCCTGACGACAGGGGCTGACGAGCAGTACTTC. The V and J genes are TRBV7-2 and TRBJ2-7; 8 nucleotides align to TRBD1. Germline assignment: CDR1 SGHTA and CDR2 FQGNSA. J gave up 5 bases and V 5 bases, and 8 bases lay outside the gene matches. This CDR3 has 14 residues.

The chain combines TRBV7-2 with TRBJ2-3; a weak D match, TRBD1 (5 bases). The germline CDR1 and CDR2 sequences are SGHTA and FQGNSA. The CDR3 totals 13 residues. The V end was cut by 5 bases, the J end by 5 bases, with 11 bases between. CDR3 sequence reads: CASSRSRGDTQYF. Written as DNA, the CDR3 is TGTGCCAGCAGCCGTAGTAGGGGAGATACGCAGTATTTT.

This sequence joins TRBV4-1 and TRBJ1-1, with 7 bases lining up with TRBD1. After removal of 2 bases from V and 2 bases from J, the junction contained 5 bases not matched to a gene. CDR1 is MGHRA, CDR2 YSYEKL, per germline. This CDR3 comprises 15 residues. This CDR3 is CASSQPDRENTEAFF. CDR3 bases: TGCGCCAGCAGCCAACCTGACAGGGAAAACACTGAAGCTTTCTTT.

This clone was detected only a few times. This chain connects TRBV2 to TRBJ1-4, with D perhaps matching TRBD1 (6 bases). Trimming left V 7 bases short and J 6 bases short, with 18 bases between. The germline CDR1 and CDR2 sequences are SNHLY and FYNNEI. This CDR3 contains 15 residues. CDR3 nucleotides: TGTGCCAGCACCTCAATACAGGGATGGGATGAAAAACTGTTTTTT. Protein product: CASTSIQGWDEKLFF.

V usage is TRBV6-5 and J usage is TRBJ2-1; possibly TRBD1 for D (5 bases). The V gene's germline CDR1 is MNHEY and CDR2 SVGAGI. This CDR3 is 15 amino acids long. V lost 7 bases, J lost 2 bases, and 15 bases lay in between. CDR3 protein: CASTPPRGAYNEQFF. The CDR3 DNA reads as TGTGCCAGCACCCCCCCAAGGGGCGCCTACAATGAGCAGTTCTTC.

As concerns this clone: At the DNA level, this CDR3 is encoded by other sequences in the same sample as well. The chain recombines TRBV9 with TRBJ2-7; D uncertain. The CDR3 is made up of 14 amino acids. CDR1 and CDR2 from the germline V gene are SGDLS and YYNGEE. Trimming took 0 bases from V and 4 from J, leaving 11 bases between them. CDR3 loop: CASSVVAGSYEQYF. As DNA, the CDR3 is TGTGCCAGCAGCGTAGTAGCTGGGTCGTACGAGCAGTACTTC.